A single sample gave rise to the 8 T cell receptor beta chains below, sequenced in a study of blood T cell repertoires in COVID-19. Generated by immunoSEQ multiplex PCR, the TCRdb table keeps only in-frame clones and is missing some. The repertoire has 320,000 or so clones, more than 85% of them found once; the top ten carry roughly 0.94%. Material for sequencing was PBMCs or T cells enriched from blood (not recorded which). All receptors come from a woman in her 30s who had recovered from COVID-19.

J is TRBJ1-6 and V is TRBV28, with 9 bases matching TRBD1. V lost 3 bases to trimming and J lost 9 bases; unmatched junction nucleotides: 6. This CDR3 has 15 amino acids. Germline V gives CDR1 MDHEN, CDR2 SYDVKM. CDR3 region: CASSFYGTGSSPLHF. The CDR3 region has the DNA TGTGCCAGCAGTTTTTACGGGACAGGGAGTTCACCCCTCCACTTT.

The V and J genes are TRBV19 and TRBJ2-3, with D unclear. This CDR3 region has 13 residues. V dropped 2 bases and J dropped 4 bases, with 7 bases sitting between them. The germline gives CDR1 LNHDA, CDR2 SQIVND (reference sequence). The CDR3 nucleotides read TGTGCCAGTAGTATACCGGTAGCAGATACGCAGTATTTT. Its translation: CASSIPVADTQYF.

J is TRBJ2-5 and V is TRBV5-1, with 9 nucleotides matching TRBD1. Germline-derived CDR1 and CDR2 are SGHRS and YFSETQ. The trim removed 4 bases at V and 5 bases at J, leaving 9 bases unmatched. The CDR3 spans 15 residues. The CDR3 loop is CASSTASTGGETQYF. Here the CDR3 DNA reads TGCGCCAGCAGCACCGCCTCGACAGGGGGGGAGACCCAGTACTTC.

V gene TRBV6-5 combines with J gene TRBJ1-5, with a possible D match to TRBD1 (6 bases). This CDR3 region has 12 residues. CDR1 MNHEY and CDR2 SVGAGI come from the germline V gene. V shed 6 bases and J shed 7 bases, with 10 bases lying between them. CDR3 sequence: CASSQRGQPQHF. CDR3 in DNA: TGTGCCAGCAGCCAAAGGGGGCAGCCCCAGCATTTT.

V usage is TRBV4-2 and J usage is TRBJ2-7; 7 positions match TRBD1. V shed 0 bases and J 1 base; nucleotides not matched to a gene: 3. CDR1 LGHNA and CDR2 YNFKEQ come from the germline V gene. The CDR3 spans 15 residues. The CDR3 here is CASSQDRDSSYEQYF. CDR3 nucleotides: TGTGCCAGCAGCCAAGACCGGGACAGTTCCTACGAGCAGTACTTC.

The chain uses TRBV29-1 and TRBJ2-4; 7 bases agree with TRBD2. J gave up 6 bases and V 7 bases, and 9 bases lay outside the gene matches. This CDR3 comprises 13 residues. Germline lookup yields CDR1 SQVTM and CDR2 ANQGSEA. For the CDR3, the DNA is TGCAGCGCCGGGGAGGGAGGGATAAACATTCAGTACTTC. This gives the protein CSAGEGGINIQYF.

With respect to this clone: The same CDR3 also results from other DNA sequences found in this sample. The V and J genes are TRBV28 and TRBJ2-3; 11 positions match TRBD2. Looked up from germline, CDR1 is MDHEN and CDR2 is SYDVKM. This CDR3 has 15 amino acids. With 5 bases clipped from V and 3 bases from J, the junction kept 4 bases outside the gene matches. The CDR3 region is CASSLLAGGTDTQYF. The CDR3 coding sequence is TGTGCCAGCAGTCTTTTAGCGGGGGGGACAGATACGCAGTATTTT. Full variable domain (missing parts from reference TRBV28 and TRBJ2-3): DVKVTQSSRYLVKRTGEKVFLECVQDMDHENMFWYRQDPGLGLRLIYFSYDVKMKEKGDIPEGYSVSREKKERFSLILESASTNQTSMYLCASSLLAGGTDTQYFGPGTRLTVL.

The rearrangement uses TRBV30 and TRBJ1-2; 7 bases are shared with TRBD1. Germline V lookup: CDR1 GTSNPN, CDR2 SVGIG (reference sequence). J was trimmed by 6 bases and V by 7 bases; bases with no gene match: 5. The CDR3 has 11 residues. The CDR3 DNA is TGTGCCTCACCCGGGACAGATGGCTACACCTTC. Residues: CASPGTDGYTF. Complete variable domain (other parts from reference TRBV30 and TRBJ1-2): SQTIHQWPATLVQPVGSPLSLECTVEGTSNPNLYWYRQAAGRGLQLLFYSVGIGQISSEVPQNLSASRPQDRQFILSSKKLLLSDSGFYLCASPGTDGYTFGSGTRLTVV.